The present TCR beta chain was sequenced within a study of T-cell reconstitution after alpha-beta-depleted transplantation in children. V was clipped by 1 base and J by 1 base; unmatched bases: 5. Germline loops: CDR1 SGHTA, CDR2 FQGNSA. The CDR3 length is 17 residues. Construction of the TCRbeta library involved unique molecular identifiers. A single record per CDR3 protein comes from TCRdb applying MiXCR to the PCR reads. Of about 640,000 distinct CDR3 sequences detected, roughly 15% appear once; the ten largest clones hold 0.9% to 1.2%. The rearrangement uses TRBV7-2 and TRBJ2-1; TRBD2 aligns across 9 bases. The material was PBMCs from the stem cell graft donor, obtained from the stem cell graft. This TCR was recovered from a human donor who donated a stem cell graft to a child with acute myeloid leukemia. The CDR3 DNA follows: TGTGCCAGCAGCTTAGGTACTAGCGGGTTTTCCTACAATGAGCAGTTCTTC. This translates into CASSLGTSGFSYNEQFF.